This T cell receptor beta chain was sequenced for a study of cytomegalovirus exposure and HLA in healthy donors. The PCR ran on 60 Vbeta and 13 Jbeta primers. The assay was immunoSEQ multiplex PCR, and TCRdb's table has in-frame clones only and misses some. The sample table includes about 72,000 clones. Sequencing input: PBMCs. This TCR was sampled from a man aged 35 to 55 in good health and CMV-seronegative.

This chain's CDR3 is CAWTWTSGVGDTQYF. CDR3 in DNA: TGTGCCTGGACTTGGACTAGCGGGGTGGGAGATACGCAGTATTTT. V is TRBV30 and J is TRBJ2-3; 12 nucleotides line up with TRBD2. Losses at the gene ends were 4 bases for V and 5 bases for J; bases not matched to a gene: 7. Germline CDR1 GTSNPN, CDR2 SVGIG (reference sequence). The CDR3 has 15 residues.